These T cell receptor beta chains were read from a single sample in a study of blood T cell repertoires in COVID-19. Some clones are missing from TCRdb's copy, which holds only in-frame ones; the method was immunoSEQ multiplex PCR. The profile shows under 200,000 clones, over 70% of them singletons. The sequencing input was PBMCs or T cells enriched from blood (not recorded which). Receptors originate from a woman between 50 and 59 years old in a cohort exposed to, infected with or recovered from COVID-19 (not recorded which). The CDR3 runs from the conserved cysteine through the conserved F or W. The D gene is left open where the match is weak. The listing skips clone size in some rows; elsewhere it reads once, few, many or a size class.

clone_size d_call j_call v_call cdr3_aa cdr3_nt
once TRBD2 TRBJ2-7 TRBV3-1/TRBV3-2 CASSQAAGGAYEQYF TGTGCCAGCAGCCAAGCAGCGGGAGGTGCCTACGAGCAGTACTTC
. TRBD1 TRBJ2-2 TRBV18 CASSPRGQGAGELFF TGTGCCAGCTCACCCAGAGGACAGGGGGCCGGGGAGCTGTTTTTT
. TRBD1 TRBJ1-1 TRBV6-2/TRBV6-3 CASSYSGTVGSFGTEAFF TGTGCCAGCAGTTACTCCGGGACAGTAGGTTCCTTCGGCACTGAAGCTTTCTTT
few TRBD1 TRBJ1-6 TRBV7-3 CASSLSAGGSDSPLHF TGTGCCAGCAGCTTATCGGCAGGGGGGTCTGATTCACCCCTCCACTTT
. TRBD1 TRBJ2-2 TRBV5-1 CASSTSQPGQANTGELFF TGCGCCAGCAGCACGAGTCAGCCGGGACAGGCCAACACCGGGGAGCTGTTTTTT
. TRBD1 TRBJ1-1 TRBV5-1 CASSSGQGNTEAFF TGCGCCAGCAGCTCGGGACAGGGGAACACTGAAGCTTTCTTT
. . TRBJ1-4 TRBV24-1 CATAPGGREEKLFF TGTGCCACCGCCCCGGGGGGCCGAGAGGAAAAACTGTTTTTT
. . TRBJ2-6 TRBV27 CASSPGDSGANVLTF TGTGCCAGCAGTCCGGGGGACTCTGGGGCCAACGTCCTGACTTTC
. . TRBJ1-1 TRBV19 CASSLAGGTEAFF TGTGCCAGTAGTTTAGCCGGCGGGACTGAAGCTTTCTTT
once TRBD1 TRBJ2-1 TRBV27 CASSSDRGRRDEQFF TGTGCCAGCAGTTCGGACAGGGGGCGTCGGGATGAGCAGTTCTTC
. . TRBJ2-2 TRBV21-1 CASSEGLAENTGELFF TGTGCCAGCAGCGAGGGACTAGCGGAAAACACCGGGGAGCTGTTTTTT
. . TRBJ2-2 TRBV7-2 CASSSDSNTGELFF TGTGCCAGCAGCTCGGACAGTAACACCGGGGAGCTGTTTTTT
. . TRBJ2-3 TRBV1 CTSSHPRTTDTQYF TGCACCAGCAGCCATCCTCGTACAACAGATACGCAGTATTTT
many . TRBJ2-3 TRBV7-2 CASSLAGRDRTDTQYF TGTGCCAGCAGCTTAGCGGGGCGGGACCGCACAGATACGCAGTATTTT
. TRBD1 TRBJ1-2 TRBV28 CASRRGQGTVGYTF TGTGCCAGCAGACGTGGACAGGGAACGGTTGGCTACACCTTC
. . TRBJ1-4 TRBV28 CATGSGNEKLFF TGTGCCACCGGGTCCGGTAATGAAAAACTGTTTTTT
. . TRBJ1-1 TRBV27 CASSLSPGGSEAFF TGTGCCAGCAGTTTATCGCCAGGAGGGTCTGAAGCTTTCTTT
once TRBD2 TRBJ2-5 TRBV7-2 CASSRSGVPQETQYF TGTGCCAGCAGCCGCAGCGGGGTCCCCCAAGAGACCCAGTACTTC
once . TRBJ2-1 TRBV7-2 CASSSDRRYNEQFF TGTGCCAGCAGCTCCGACAGGAGATACAATGAGCAGTTCTTC
. . TRBJ2-2 TRBV5-1 CASSFNTKNTGELFF TGCGCCAGCAGCTTCAACACGAAGAACACCGGGGAGCTGTTTTTT
. TRBD2 TRBJ2-7 TRBV29-1 CSVGITGGTVPEQYF TGCAGCGTTGGCATAACGGGGGGAACGGTACCCGAGCAGTACTTC
. . TRBJ2-5 TRBV6-5 CASSRGEETQYF TGTGCCAGCAGCAGGGGCGAGGAGACCCAGTACTTC
few TRBD2 TRBJ2-1 TRBV5-1 CASSTGTSGVNLNEQFF TGCGCCAGCAGCACCGGGACTAGCGGGGTGAACCTCAATGAGCAGTTCTTC
once . TRBJ1-5 TRBV10-2 CASSDGSADISNQPQHF TGCGCCAGCAGTGACGGGTCGGCTGATATTAGCAATCAGCCCCAGCATTTT
. . TRBJ2-6 TRBV7-3 CASSLTDLPGVNVLTF TGTGCCAGCAGCCTAACAGACCTCCCCGGGGTCAACGTCCTGACTTTC
. TRBD1 TRBJ2-2 TRBV7-8 CASSLGSGQGNTGELFF TGTGCCAGCAGCTTAGGATCGGGACAGGGAAACACCGGGGAGCTGTTTTTT
. TRBD2 TRBJ2-1 TRBV9 CASTPEGLAGVLSYNEQFF TGTGCCAGCACTCCAGAAGGGCTAGCGGGGGTCCTCTCCTACAATGAGCAGTTCTTC
. TRBD2 TRBJ2-1 TRBV28 CASSSPSGGSYNEQFF TGTGCCAGCAGCTCCCCTAGCGGAGGCTCCTACAATGAGCAGTTCTTC
few . TRBJ1-1 TRBV29-1 CSAQPSGFNTEAFF TGCAGCGCCCAACCCTCAGGGTTTAACACTGAAGCTTTCTTT
. . TRBJ1-1 TRBV29-1 CSVRKGLNTEAFF TGCAGCGTTCGGAAGGGGTTGAACACTGAAGCTTTCTTT
. . TRBJ2-2 TRBV28 CASSSTGLIGELFF TGTGCCAGCAGCTCTACAGGGTTGATCGGGGAGCTGTTTTTT
. . TRBJ1-3 TRBV7-2 CASSETSSGNTIYF TGTGCCAGCAGCGAAACGAGCTCTGGAAACACCATATATTTT
. . TRBJ1-6 TRBV19 CASSISSYNSPLHF TGTGCCAGTAGTATTAGCTCCTATAATTCACCCCTCCACTTT
. . TRBJ1-2 TRBV19 CASSPQGVGYTF TGTGCCAGTAGTCCACAGGGTGTCGGCTACACCTTC
. TRBD1 TRBJ2-2 TRBV27 CASSLSVADRGRTGELFF TGTGCCAGCAGTTTATCAGTGGCGGACAGGGGGCGCACCGGGGAGCTGTTTTTT
. . TRBJ2-7 TRBV11-2 CASSPGVEQYF TGTGCCAGCAGCCCCGGGGTCGAGCAGTACTTC
. . TRBJ2-7 TRBV6-5 CATYPGSISYEQYF TGTGCCACCTACCCCGGGAGTATCTCCTACGAGCAGTACTTC
few TRBD2 TRBJ2-2 TRBV7-3 CASSSSSAGLMGELFF TGTGCCAGCAGCTCATCGTCAGCGGGACTTATGGGGGAGCTGTTTTTT
. TRBD2 TRBJ2-1 TRBV29-1 CSVEALISGGLSYNEQFF TGCAGCGTTGAAGCCCTAATTAGCGGGGGCCTCTCCTACAATGAGCAGTTCTTC
. . TRBJ1-1 TRBV10-3 CAISGSQKNTEAFF TGTGCCATCAGTGGATCACAAAAGAACACTGAAGCTTTCTTT
. . TRBJ2-2 TRBV11-2 CASSLWTSRDNRNTGELFF TGTGCCAGCAGCTTATGGACATCGAGAGACAATCGGAACACCGGGGAGCTGTTTTTT
. . TRBJ1-4 TRBV6-5 CASSPTYTSVEKLFF TGTGCCAGCAGTCCCACCTATACCTCGGTCGAAAAACTGTTTTTT
few . TRBJ2-3 TRBV3-1/TRBV3-2 CASSHWARRTDTQYF TGTGCCAGCAGCCATTGGGCCCGTCGCACAGATACGCAGTATTTT
. TRBD1 TRBJ2-5 TRBV11-3 CASSLRRQGVQETQYF TGTGCCAGCAGCTTAAGACGGCAGGGGGTCCAAGAGACCCAGTACTTC
. . TRBJ1-2 TRBV2 CASSRGRGEGYTF TGTGCCAGCAGTCGAGGGAGGGGTGAGGGCTACACCTTC
. TRBD2 TRBJ2-5 TRBV5-8 CASSSGREGRETQYF TGTGCCAGCAGCTCGGGGCGGGAGGGCCGCGAGACCCAGTACTTC
. . TRBJ1-1 TRBV19 CASSIRGTEAFF TGTGCCAGTAGTATCAGAGGAACTGAAGCTTTCTTT
. . TRBJ1-6 TRBV7-9 CASSSIPGGGRKISPLHF TGTGCCAGCAGCTCTATCCCTGGGGGGGGGCGGAAGATTTCACCCCTCCACTTT
. . TRBJ1-1 TRBV3-1/TRBV3-2 CASSLDSEAFF TGTGCCAGCAGCCTAGACAGTGAAGCTTTCTTT
. . TRBJ2-1 TRBV7-2 CASSLAVGTRFNREQFF TGTGCCAGCAGCTTAGCGGTTGGGACTCGTTTTAATCGTGAGCAGTTCTTC
. TRBD1 TRBJ1-4 TRBV7-9 CASSKTGGMSEKLFF TGTGCCAGCAGCAAGACAGGGGGCATGAGTGAAAAACTGTTTTTT
. TRBD1 TRBJ1-2 TRBV5-1 CASSLVQTGGAYGYTF TGCGCCAGCAGCTTGGTCCAGACAGGGGGCGCCTATGGCTACACCTTC